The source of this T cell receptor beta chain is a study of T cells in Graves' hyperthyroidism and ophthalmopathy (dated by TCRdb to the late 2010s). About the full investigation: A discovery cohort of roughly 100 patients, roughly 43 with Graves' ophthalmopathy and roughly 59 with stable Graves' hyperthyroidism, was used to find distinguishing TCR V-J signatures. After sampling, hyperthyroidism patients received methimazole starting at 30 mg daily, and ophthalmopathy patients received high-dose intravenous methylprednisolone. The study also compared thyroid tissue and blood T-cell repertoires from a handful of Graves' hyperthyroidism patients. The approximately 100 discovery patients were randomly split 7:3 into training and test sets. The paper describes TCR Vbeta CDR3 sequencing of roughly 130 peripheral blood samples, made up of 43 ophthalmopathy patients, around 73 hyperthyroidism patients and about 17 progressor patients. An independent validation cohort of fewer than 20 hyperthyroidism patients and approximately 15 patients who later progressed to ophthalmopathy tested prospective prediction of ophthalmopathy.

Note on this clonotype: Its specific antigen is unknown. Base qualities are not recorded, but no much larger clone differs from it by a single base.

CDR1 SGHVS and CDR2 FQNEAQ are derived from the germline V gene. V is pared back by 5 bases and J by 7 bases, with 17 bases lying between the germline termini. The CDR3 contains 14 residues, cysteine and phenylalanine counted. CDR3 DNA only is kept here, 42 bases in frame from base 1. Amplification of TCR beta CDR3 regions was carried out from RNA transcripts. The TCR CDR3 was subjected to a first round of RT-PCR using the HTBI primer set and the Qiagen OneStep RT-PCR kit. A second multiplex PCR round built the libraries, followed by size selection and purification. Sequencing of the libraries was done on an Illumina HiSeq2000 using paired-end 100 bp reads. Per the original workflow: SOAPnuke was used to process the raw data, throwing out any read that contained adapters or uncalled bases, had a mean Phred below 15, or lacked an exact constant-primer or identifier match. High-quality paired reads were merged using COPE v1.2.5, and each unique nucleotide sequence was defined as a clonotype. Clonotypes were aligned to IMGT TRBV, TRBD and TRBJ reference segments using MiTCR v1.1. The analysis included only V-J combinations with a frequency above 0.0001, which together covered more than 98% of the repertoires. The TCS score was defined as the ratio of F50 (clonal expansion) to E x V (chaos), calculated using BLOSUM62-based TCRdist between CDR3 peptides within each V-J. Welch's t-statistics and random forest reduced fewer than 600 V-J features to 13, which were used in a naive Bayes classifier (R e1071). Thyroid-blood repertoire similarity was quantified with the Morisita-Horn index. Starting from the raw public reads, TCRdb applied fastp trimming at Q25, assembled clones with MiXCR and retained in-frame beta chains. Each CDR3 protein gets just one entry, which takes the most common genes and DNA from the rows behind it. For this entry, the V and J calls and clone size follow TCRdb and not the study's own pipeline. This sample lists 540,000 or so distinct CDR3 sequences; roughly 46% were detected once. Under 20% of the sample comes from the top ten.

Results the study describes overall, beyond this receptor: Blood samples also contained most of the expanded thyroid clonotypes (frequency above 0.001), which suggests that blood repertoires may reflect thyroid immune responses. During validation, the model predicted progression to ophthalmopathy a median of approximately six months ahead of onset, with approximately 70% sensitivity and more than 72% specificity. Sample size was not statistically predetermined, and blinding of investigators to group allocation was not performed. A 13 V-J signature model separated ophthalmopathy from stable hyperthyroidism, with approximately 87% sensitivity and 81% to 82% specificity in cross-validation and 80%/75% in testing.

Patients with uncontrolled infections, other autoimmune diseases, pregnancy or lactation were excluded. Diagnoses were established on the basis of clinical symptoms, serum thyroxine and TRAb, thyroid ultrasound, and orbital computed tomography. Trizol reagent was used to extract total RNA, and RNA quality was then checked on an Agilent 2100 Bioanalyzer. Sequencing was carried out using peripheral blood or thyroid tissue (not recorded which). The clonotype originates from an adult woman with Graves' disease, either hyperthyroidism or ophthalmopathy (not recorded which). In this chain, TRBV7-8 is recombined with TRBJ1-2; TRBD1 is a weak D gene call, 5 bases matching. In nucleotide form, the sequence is TGTGCCAGCAGCCTCGGGACGGAACTGCGTGGCTACACCTTC. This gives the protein CASSLGTELRGYTF. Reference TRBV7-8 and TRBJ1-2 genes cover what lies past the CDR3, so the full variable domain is GAGVSQSPRYKVAKRGQDVALRCDPISGHVSLFWYQQALGQGPEFLTYFQNEAQLDKSGLPSDRFFAERPEGSVSTLKIQRTQQEDSAVYLCASSLGTELRGYTFGSGTRLTVV.